Listed below are T cell receptor beta chains from one sample, sequenced in a study of blood T cell repertoires in COVID-19. The assay was immunoSEQ multiplex PCR, and TCRdb's table has in-frame clones only and misses some. The sample lists just over 150,000 clones, around nine tenths seen once, with 6.5% to 8% in the top ten. Specimen: PBMCs or T cells enriched from blood (not recorded which). These receptor sequences come from a woman aged 50 to 65 who had recovered from COVID-19. Both conserved end residues are part of each CDR3. D genes are given only for firm matches. Not every row has a clone size; where given, it reads once, few, many or a size class.

V gene,clone size,J gene,D gene,CDR3 DNA,CDR3 protein
TRBV10-3,NA,TRBJ2-5,TRBD2,TGTGCCATCAGTGGTCCTAGCGGCCAAGAGACCCAGTACTTC,CAISGPSGQETQYF
TRBV19,NA,TRBJ1-2,NA,TGTGCCAGTAGAGTTCCGGGGGGCACGGACGGCTACACCTTC,CASRVPGGTDGYTF
TRBV7-9,once,TRBJ1-1,NA,TGTGCCAGCAGCTTAAACCTGGGGAGCACTGAAGCTTTCTTT,CASSLNLGSTEAFF
TRBV24-1,NA,TRBJ1-2,NA,TGTGCCACCAGTGCCAACGGAGGGTACGACTACACCTTC,CATSANGGYDYTF
TRBV7-9,once,TRBJ1-4,TRBD1,TGTGCCAGCAGCATAACCACAGGGGGCAATGAAAAACTGTTTTTT,CASSITTGGNEKLFF
TRBV6-4,NA,TRBJ2-3,NA,TGTGCCAGCAGTGACACCTTAGAGGCGAGCACAGATACGCAGTATTTT,CASSDTLEASTDTQYF
TRBV6-2/TRBV6-3,NA,TRBJ1-5,NA,TGTGCCAGCAGCCACGACGGAGGGGTACTTAGCAATCAGCCCCAGCATTTT,CASSHDGGVLSNQPQHF
TRBV19,NA,TRBJ2-7,NA,TGTGCCAGTAGTAGTCCACGAGACAGGTCCTACGAGCAGTACTTC,CASSSPRDRSYEQYF
TRBV12-1,NA,TRBJ1-5,NA,TGTGCCAGCAGCGTTTTGGGCCCCAAGGGGCACGGCAATCAGCCCCAGCATTTT,CASSVLGPKGHGNQPQHF
TRBV5-1,NA,TRBJ1-1,NA,TGCGCCAGCAGCTTGGCACTCGGAGCGGGCACTGAAGCTTTCTTT,CASSLALGAGTEAFF
TRBV5-1,NA,TRBJ2-7,TRBD2,TGCGCCAGCAGCTTGGGCGGGGGGCAGACCTCCTACGAGCAGTACTTC,CASSLGGGQTSYEQYF
TRBV18,once,TRBJ2-1,TRBD2,TGTGCCAGCTCACCACCGAACGGGGGGGCCTACAATGAGCAGTTCTTC,CASSPPNGGAYNEQFF
TRBV19,NA,TRBJ1-6,TRBD1,TGTGCCAGTAGCCCCGGGACAGATAATTCACCCCTCCACTTT,CASSPGTDNSPLHF
TRBV18,NA,TRBJ1-4,NA,TGTGCCAGCTCGCAAAACAGGCCTGTAAATGAAAAACTGTTTTTT,CASSQNRPVNEKLFF
TRBV4-3,NA,TRBJ2-6,TRBD1,TGCGCCAGCAGCCAAGAACGAGGGGGCGCCTCCACGGGGGCCAACGTCCTGACTTTC,CASSQERGGASTGANVLTF
TRBV3-1/TRBV3-2,NA,TRBJ1-2,NA,TGTGCCAGCAGGGGGGGACTGGGGTCGGGCTACACCTTC,CASRGGLGSGYTF
TRBV28,once,TRBJ2-7,NA,TGTGCCAGCAGCCAGGGGTCCTACGAGCAGTACTTC,CASSQGSYEQYF
TRBV10-3,NA,TRBJ2-5,NA,TGTGCCATCAGTGAGTCTGAGGGTGTGGAGACCCAGTACTTC,CAISESEGVETQYF
TRBV6-2/TRBV6-3,NA,TRBJ1-2,NA,TGTGCCAGCAGTTATTTAAGAGAGCGACGGAGAGGCTACACCTTC,CASSYLRERRRGYTF
TRBV30,NA,TRBJ1-2,TRBD1,TGTGCCTGGTCGACAGGGGGTGGCTATGGCTACACCTTC,CAWSTGGGYGYTF
TRBV6-6,NA,TRBJ1-4,NA,TGTGCCAGCAGTCCACAGACAGCCTATGCAACTAATGAAAAACTGTTTTTT,CASSPQTAYATNEKLFF
TRBV19,once,TRBJ2-3,TRBD1,TGTGCCAGTAGTACTGACAGGGCAGATACGCAGTATTTT,CASSTDRADTQYF
TRBV27,NA,TRBJ2-7,NA,TGTGCCAGCAGTAAAAGACAGGGACTTAACTCCTACGAGCAGTACTTC,CASSKRQGLNSYEQYF
TRBV19,NA,TRBJ1-5,TRBD1,TGTGCCAGTAGGCATTCAGGGGGCCAATTTCGCAATCAGCCCCAGCATTTT,CASRHSGGQFRNQPQHF
TRBV4-3,NA,TRBJ2-3,NA,TGCGCCAGCAGCCTGCGCCGGTGGGGGGACGATACGCAGTATTTT,CASSLRRWGDDTQYF
TRBV18,NA,TRBJ1-5,NA,TGTGCCAGCTCACCGCTTGACGAGGGTCAGCCCCAGCATTTT,CASSPLDEGQPQHF
TRBV19,NA,TRBJ2-3,NA,TGTGCCAGTAGTATCGTGACTAGCACAGATACGCAGTATTTT,CASSIVTSTDTQYF
TRBV23-1,once,TRBJ2-6,NA,TGCGCCAGCAGTCACGGGAGACAATCCTCTGGGGCCAACGTCCTGACTTTC,CASSHGRQSSGANVLTF
TRBV9,NA,TRBJ2-7,TRBD1,TGTGCCAGCAGCACCGGGACAGGGGCTTCCTACGAGCAGTACTTC,CASSTGTGASYEQYF
TRBV7-8,NA,TRBJ1-5,NA,TGTGCCAGCAGCTTAGAGTCAGGGCCGGTAGGACAGCCCCAGCATTTT,CASSLESGPVGQPQHF